This is a list of T cell receptor beta chains from one sample in a study of blood T cell repertoires in COVID-19. Measured with immunoSEQ multiplex PCR; TCRdb has only the in-frame clones, and not every one. The sample holds approximately 180,000 clones, more than 75% seen once. The source material was peripheral blood. These receptors all stem from a human donor in a cohort sampled during active COVID-19. The CDR3 runs from the conserved cysteine through the conserved F or W. A D gene is named only where the DNA matches it firmly. Clone sizes are given selectively: once, few, many, or a class where the clone is expanded.

j_call | clone_size | v_call | d_call | cdr3_nt | cdr3_aa
TRBJ1-2 | few | TRBV20-1 | NA | TGCAGTGCTAGAGATCTTCCGGGTTACACCTTC | CSARDLPGYTF
TRBJ1-1 | few | TRBV5-1 | NA | TGCGCCAGCAGCTTGTCGACAGATCTGAACACTGAAGCTTTCTTT | CASSLSTDLNTEAFF
TRBJ2-5 | NA | TRBV4-3 | NA | TGCGCCAGCAGCCAAGGTCCGAGCGGGGAGACCCAGTACTTC | CASSQGPSGETQYF
TRBJ1-2 | NA | TRBV28 | NA | TGTGCCAGCAGTTTATTGGACTCCGGATATGGCTACACCTTC | CASSLLDSGYGYTF
TRBJ2-1 | NA | TRBV5-1 | NA | TGCGCCAGCAGCCCAGTGAGAAAGGGGTACAATGAGCAGTTCTTC | CASSPVRKGYNEQFF
TRBJ2-1 | NA | TRBV7-8 | TRBD2 | TGTGCCAGCAGCTTATCTAGCGGGAGGTACAATGAGCAGTTCTTC | CASSLSSGRYNEQFF
TRBJ2-5 | NA | TRBV27 | NA | TGTGCCAGCAGTTTAGTATCCGGGATCCAAGAGACCCAGTACTTC | CASSLVSGIQETQYF
TRBJ1-1 | NA | TRBV11-2 | NA | TGTGCCAGCAGCTTAGCTGGGGGCGTGTACACTGAAGCTTTCTTT | CASSLAGGVYTEAFF
TRBJ2-5 | NA | TRBV10-1 | TRBD1 | TGCGCCAGCAGTGAACGACAGGGTGGGGAGACCCAGTACTTC | CASSERQGGETQYF
TRBJ1-4 | NA | TRBV2 | NA | TGTGCCAGCATATCCTGGGAGCGAGGGGAAAAACTGTTTTTT | CASISWERGEKLFF
TRBJ2-5 | NA | TRBV29-1 | TRBD1 | TGCAGCGTTGAAGTGGTGGGCAGGGGGCAAGAGACCCAGTACTTC | CSVEVVGRGQETQYF
TRBJ2-7 | once | TRBV18 | NA | TGTGCCAGCTCACCCCCCTTTCCAGGAGGCTACGAGCAGTACTTC | CASSPPFPGGYEQYF
TRBJ1-1 | NA | TRBV27 | NA | TGTGCCACAGGGGAACAGCAGAACACTGAAGCTTTCTTT | CATGEQQNTEAFF
TRBJ1-4 | NA | TRBV5-1 | TRBD1 | TGCGCCAGCAGCAGGGGACCGGGACAGGGGGAACTGTTTTTT | CASSRGPGQGELFF
TRBJ2-7 | NA | TRBV7-2 | TRBD2 | TGTGCCAGCAGCTCCCGGACTAGCGGGAGTGTGTGGGAGCAGTACTTC | CASSSRTSGSVWEQYF
TRBJ2-2 | NA | TRBV9 | TRBD2 | TGTGCCAGCAGCGGACGCGGGGGGGCCAACACCGGGGAGCTGTTTTTT | CASSGRGGANTGELFF
TRBJ1-3 | NA | TRBV5-6 | TRBD1 | TGTGCCAGCACCCTCTCCGGGACAGGGGGAAACACCATATATTTT | CASTLSGTGGNTIYF
TRBJ2-5 | NA | TRBV28 | NA | TGTGCCAGCAGTAAAACAGGGTATGAGGAGACCCAGTACTTC | CASSKTGYEETQYF
TRBJ1-1 | NA | TRBV3-1/TRBV3-2 | NA | TGTGCCAGCAGCCAAGACGGAGTCCCTGAAGCTTTCTTT | CASSQDGVPEAFF
TRBJ2-7 | NA | TRBV7-7 | NA | TGTGCCAGCAGCTTAGGGACAGATGCCGAGCAGTACTTC | CASSLGTDAEQYF
TRBJ2-1 | NA | TRBV7-7 | TRBD1 | TGTGCCAGCAGCCCGAAGTTAGGACAGGTCGTTTACAATGAGCAGTTCTTC | CASSPKLGQVVYNEQFF
TRBJ2-5 | once | TRBV11-3 | TRBD2 | TGTGCCAGCAGCTTATCCGGCGGGAGCCAAGAGACCCAGTACTTC | CASSLSGGSQETQYF
TRBJ1-1 | once | TRBV15 | NA | TGTGCCACCAGCAGAGTTGGGGGGGCGGGTACTGAAGCTTTCTTT | CATSRVGGAGTEAFF
TRBJ1-2 | NA | TRBV2 | NA | TGTGCCAGCAAGGTGCAGGGGTTAGCTAACTATGGCTACACCTTC | CASKVQGLANYGYTF
TRBJ2-2 | NA | TRBV10-3 | NA | TGTGCCATCAGTGAAGGGCAGGGCAACGGGGAGCTGTTTTTT | CAISEGQGNGELFF
TRBJ2-1 | NA | TRBV18 | NA | TGTGCCAGCTCACCCGATAGCGGAGGTGGGGTTGGTGAGCAGTTCTTC | CASSPDSGGGVGEQFF
TRBJ2-5 | NA | TRBV2 | NA | TGTGCCAGCAGTGTTCAATACCCCGGACTATCGGAGACCCAGTACTTC | CASSVQYPGLSETQYF
TRBJ2-3 | NA | TRBV7-6 | TRBD2 | TGTGCCAGCAGCTTGGGACTAGCATCAGATACGCAGTATTTT | CASSLGLASDTQYF
TRBJ1-1 | NA | TRBV10-3 | NA | TGTGCCATCAGTGAGTCGCGGGACACTGAAGCTTTCTTT | CAISESRDTEAFF
TRBJ2-7 | NA | TRBV27 | NA | TGTGCCAGCAGCTTACGGCGACGGGAGACCTACGAGCAGTACTTC | CASSLRRRETYEQYF
TRBJ2-5 | NA | TRBV9 | NA | TGTGCCAGCAGCGTATCCATAAGGGCGAACGGGGTACAAGAGACCCAGTACTTC | CASSVSIRANGVQETQYF
TRBJ1-1 | NA | TRBV18 | NA | TGTGCCAGCTCCCCCAGTGGACAGCACACTGAAGCTTTCTTT | CASSPSGQHTEAFF
TRBJ2-2 | few | TRBV9 | NA | TGTGCCAGCAGCCCAGAGGACTACACCGGGGAGCTGTTTTTT | CASSPEDYTGELFF
TRBJ2-7 | NA | TRBV30 | NA | TGTGCCTGGAGTACCCGGGCCTACGAGCAGTACTTC | CAWSTRAYEQYF